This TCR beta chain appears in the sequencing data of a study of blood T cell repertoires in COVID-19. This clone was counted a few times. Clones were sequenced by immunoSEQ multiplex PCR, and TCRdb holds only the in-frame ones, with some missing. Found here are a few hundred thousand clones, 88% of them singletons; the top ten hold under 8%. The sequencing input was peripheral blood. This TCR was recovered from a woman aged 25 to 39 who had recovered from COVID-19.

CDR3 sequence: CASTLSGSGGYNEQFF. CDR3 DNA sequence: TGTGCCTCGACCCTATCAGGCAGCGGGGGATACAATGAGCAGTTCTTC. This chain uses TRBV30 with TRBJ2-1, with 8 bases identical to TRBD2. CDR3 length: 16 amino acids. V lost 7 bases, J lost 4 bases, and 15 bases stayed unmatched. Germline CDR1 reads GTSNPN; CDR2 reads SVGIG (reference sequence).